These 4 T cell receptor beta chains were sequenced from one sample in a study of blood T cell repertoires in COVID-19 (TCRdb year 2020). Receptor libraries were prepared by the immunoSEQ multiplex PCR assay. The source is immuneACCESS, and TCRdb retained only in-frame sequences with V and J called. Part of the clones is not carried over; for the studies checked, unresolved V genes explain less than half of this, and the remainder is unexplained. A total of hundreds of thousands of clones appear in this sample, under 90% of them only once. The ten largest account for about 4.8% of the sample. The sequencing input was PBMCs or T cells enriched from blood (not recorded which). The receptors here all came from a woman in her 50s who had been exposed to COVID-19.

V is TRBV10-3 and J is TRBJ2-1; D may be TRBD1 (7 bases). From germline, CDR1 is ENHRY and CDR2 SYGVKD. Trimming removed 8 bases at V and 6 bases at J, with 14 bases between. CDR3 length: 13 residues. CDR3 amino acids: CAIGGDSPNEQFF. Written as DNA, the CDR3 is TGTGCCATCGGAGGGGACAGTCCCAATGAGCAGTTCTTC.

This chain uses TRBV6-2 or TRBV6-3 with TRBJ1-4, with unresolved D. Germline CDR1 and CDR2: MNHEY and SVGEGT. Trimming took 4 bases from V and 5 from J, leaving 11 bases between them. The CDR3 spans 14 residues. In DNA form, the CDR3 reads TGTGCCAGCAGTTTCAGAGGAGGGAATGAAAAACTGTTTTTT. Translated, it gives CASSFRGGNEKLFF.

The gene calls are TRBV10-3 and TRBJ2-5; TRBD1 aligns across 10 bases. The germline V gene has CDR1 ENHRY and CDR2 SYGVKD. The CDR3 is 13 amino acids. V was pared by 10 bases and J by 5 bases, with 7 bases of the junction left unmatched. The chain's CDR3 is CATDRGAGETQYF. The CDR3 coding sequence is TGTGCCACGGACAGGGGGGCGGGGGAGACCCAGTACTTC.

The chain recombines TRBV27 with TRBJ1-5; 12 bases map to TRBD1. This CDR3 is built from 16 residues. V shed 5 bases and J 5 bases; nucleotides not matched to a gene: 7. CDR1 is MNHEY, CDR2 SMNVEV, per germline (reference sequence). The CDR3 region has the DNA TGTGCCAGCAGTCCTGCCGGGACAGGGGGCTATCAGCCCCAGCATTTT. Its protein is CASSPAGTGGYQPQHF.